What follows describes a single T cell receptor beta chain. The data were obtained in a study of cytomegalovirus exposure and HLA in healthy donors. Germline V gene sequence: CDR1 GTSNPN, CDR2 SVGIG (reference sequence). Losses at the gene ends were 0 bases for V and 4 bases for J; bases not matched to a gene: 5. The CDR3 length is 16 residues. PCR involved 60 Vbeta and 13 Jbeta primers. The method was immunoSEQ multiplex PCR; TCRdb's version includes in-frame clones alone and lacks a portion of them. Here the sample spans 150,000 to 200,000 clones, more than 75% being singletons. The sequence came from a woman aged 35 to 49 in good health and CMV-seronegative. The specimen sequenced was PBMCs. This chain connects TRBV30 to TRBJ2-3; 12 bases are a match to TRBD2. CDR3 amino acids: CAWSVRLAGASDTQYF. CDR3 in DNA: TGTGCCTGGAGTGTACGACTAGCGGGGGCTTCAGATACGCAGTATTTT.